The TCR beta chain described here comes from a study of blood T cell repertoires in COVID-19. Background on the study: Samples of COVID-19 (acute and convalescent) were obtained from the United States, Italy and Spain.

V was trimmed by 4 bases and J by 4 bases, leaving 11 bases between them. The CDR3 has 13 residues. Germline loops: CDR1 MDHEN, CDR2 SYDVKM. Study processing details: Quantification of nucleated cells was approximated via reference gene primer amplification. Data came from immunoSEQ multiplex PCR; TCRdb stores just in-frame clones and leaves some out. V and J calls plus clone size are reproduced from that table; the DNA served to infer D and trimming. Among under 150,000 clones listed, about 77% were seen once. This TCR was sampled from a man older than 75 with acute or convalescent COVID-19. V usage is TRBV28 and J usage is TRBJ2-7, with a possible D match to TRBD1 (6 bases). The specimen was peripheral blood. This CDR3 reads CASSSHGQYEQYF. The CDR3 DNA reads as TGTGCCAGCAGTTCCCACGGACAGTACGAGCAGTACTTC. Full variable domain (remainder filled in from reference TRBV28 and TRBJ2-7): DVKVTQSSRYLVKRTGEKVFLECVQDMDHENMFWYRQDPGLGLRLIYFSYDVKMKEKGDIPEGYSVSREKKERFSLILESASTNQTSMYLCASSSHGQYEQYFGPGTRLTVT.